The sequence of this T cell receptor (beta chain) was determined in a study of tumor-infiltrating lymphocytes in primary liver carcinoma. Study-wide background: The patients, men and women alike, were aged 30 to 69 years. Broader study findings: Among the pair types, tumor region pairs showed more overlap than tumor-adjacent and tumor-blood pairs.

CDR3 length: 12 amino acids. From germline, CDR1 is GTSNPN and CDR2 SVGIG (reference sequence). Making TCR beta cDNA involved approximately 520 ng total RNA and a constant-region primer. Each TCR beta library was derived from three nested multiplex PCR rounds that employed slightly modified ARM-PCR. TRBV1-TRBV30 forward and Cbeta reverse primers drove the first two approximately 11-cycle rounds. MiXCR, run by TCRdb on the multiplex PCR reads, gives a single entry per CDR3 protein. In the table there are about 300,000 distinct CDR3 sequences, roughly two thirds of which are singletons. A note on this clonotype: Antigen specificity is unknown. One end of the junction is discordant with germline, which a read error may explain.

For blood RNA, unsorted whole blood served as the source, and germline DNA was extracted too. Patients in the cohort were treatment-naive and living with chronic HBV infection. Around 4 milliliters of peripheral blood were drawn presurgically. The clonotype was recovered from a middle-aged man with primary liver carcinoma and hepatitis B virus infection. This sequence joins TRBV30 and TRBJ1-2, with D unresolved. The sample comprised peripheral blood. For the CDR3, the DNA is TGTGCCTTGAGTGGGTCCAACTATGGCTACACCTTC. As protein: CALSGSNYGYTF.